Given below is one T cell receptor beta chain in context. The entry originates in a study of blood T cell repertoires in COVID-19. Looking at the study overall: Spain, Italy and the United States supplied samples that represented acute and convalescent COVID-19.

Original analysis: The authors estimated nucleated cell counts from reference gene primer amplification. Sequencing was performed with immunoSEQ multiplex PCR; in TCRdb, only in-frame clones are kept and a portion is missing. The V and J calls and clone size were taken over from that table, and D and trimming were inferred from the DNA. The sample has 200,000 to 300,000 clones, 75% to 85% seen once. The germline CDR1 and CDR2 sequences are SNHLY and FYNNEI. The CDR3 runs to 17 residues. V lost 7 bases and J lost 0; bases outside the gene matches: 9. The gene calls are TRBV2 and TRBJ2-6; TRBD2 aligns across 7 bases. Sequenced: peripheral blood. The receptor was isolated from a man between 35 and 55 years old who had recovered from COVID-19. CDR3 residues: CASTRGTLRSGANVLTF. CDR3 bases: TGTGCCAGCACGCGGGGGACCCTTCGCTCTGGGGCCAACGTCCTGACTTTC.